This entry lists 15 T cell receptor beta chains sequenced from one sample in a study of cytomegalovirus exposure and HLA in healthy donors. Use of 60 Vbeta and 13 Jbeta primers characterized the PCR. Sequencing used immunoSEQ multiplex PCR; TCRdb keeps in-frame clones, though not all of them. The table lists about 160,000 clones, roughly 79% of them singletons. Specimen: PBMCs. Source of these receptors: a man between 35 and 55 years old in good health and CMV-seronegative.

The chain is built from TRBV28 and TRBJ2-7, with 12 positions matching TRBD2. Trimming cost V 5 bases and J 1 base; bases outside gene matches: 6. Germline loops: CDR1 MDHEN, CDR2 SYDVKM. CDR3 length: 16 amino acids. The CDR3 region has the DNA TGTGCCAGCAGTGTGACTAGCGGGGGAGCGTCCTACGAGCAGTACTTC. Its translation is CASSVTSGGASYEQYF. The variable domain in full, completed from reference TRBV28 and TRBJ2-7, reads DVKVTQSSRYLVKRTGEKVFLECVQDMDHENMFWYRQDPGLGLRLIYFSYDVKMKEKGDIPEGYSVSREKKERFSLILESASTNQTSMYLCASSVTSGGASYEQYFGPGTRLTVT.

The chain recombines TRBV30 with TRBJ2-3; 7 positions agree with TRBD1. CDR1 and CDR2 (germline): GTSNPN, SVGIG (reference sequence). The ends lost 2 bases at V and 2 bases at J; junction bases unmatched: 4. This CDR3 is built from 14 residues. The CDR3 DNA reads TGTGCCTGGAGTCCGGGACAGTCCACAGATACGCAGTATTTT. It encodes CAWSPGQSTDTQYF. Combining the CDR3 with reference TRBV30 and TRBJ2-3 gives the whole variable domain SQTIHQWPATLVQPVGSPLSLECTVEGTSNPNLYWYRQAAGRGLQLLFYSVGIGQISSEVPQNLSASRPQDRQFILSSKKLLLSDSGFYLCAWSPGQSTDTQYFGPGTRLTVL.

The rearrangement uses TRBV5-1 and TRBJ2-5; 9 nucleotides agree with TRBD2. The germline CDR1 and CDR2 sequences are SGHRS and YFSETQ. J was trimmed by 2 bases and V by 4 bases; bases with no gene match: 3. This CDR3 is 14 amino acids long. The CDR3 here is CASSRTSAQETQYF. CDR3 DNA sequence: TGCGCCAGCAGCCGGACTAGCGCGCAAGAGACCCAGTACTTC.

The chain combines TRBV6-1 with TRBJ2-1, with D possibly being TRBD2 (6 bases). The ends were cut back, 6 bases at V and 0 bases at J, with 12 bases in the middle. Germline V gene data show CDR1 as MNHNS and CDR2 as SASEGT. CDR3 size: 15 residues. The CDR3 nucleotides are TGTGCCAGCAGGGACTACTTGAGCTCCTACAATGAGCAGTTCTTC. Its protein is CASRDYLSSYNEQFF.

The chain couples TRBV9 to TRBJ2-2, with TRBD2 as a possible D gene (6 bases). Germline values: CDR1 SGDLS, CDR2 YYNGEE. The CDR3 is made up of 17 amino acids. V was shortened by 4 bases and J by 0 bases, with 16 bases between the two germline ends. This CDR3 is CASSPRLAASNTGELFF. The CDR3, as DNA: TGTGCCAGCAGCCCTCGATTAGCGGCTTCGAACACCGGGGAGCTGTTTTTT.

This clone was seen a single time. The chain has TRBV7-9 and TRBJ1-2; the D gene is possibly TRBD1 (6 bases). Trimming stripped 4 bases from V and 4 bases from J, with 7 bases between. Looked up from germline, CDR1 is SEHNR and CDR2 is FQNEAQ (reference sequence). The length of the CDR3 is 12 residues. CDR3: CASSSQGYGYTF. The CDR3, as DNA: TGTGCCAGCAGCTCACAGGGCTATGGCTACACCTTC.

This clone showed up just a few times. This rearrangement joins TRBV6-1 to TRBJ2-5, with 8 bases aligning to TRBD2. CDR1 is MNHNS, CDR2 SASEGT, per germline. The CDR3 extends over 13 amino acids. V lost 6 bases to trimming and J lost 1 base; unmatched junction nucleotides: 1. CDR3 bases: TGTGCCAGCAGCGGGACTAGCCAAGAGACCCAGTACTTC. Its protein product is CASSGTSQETQYF.

CDR3 coding DNA: TGTGCCACTCACCGAGGGTCCGGGGAGACCCAGTACTTC. Protein sequence: CATHRGSGETQYF. The gene calls are TRBV6-1 and TRBJ2-5, with D possibly matching TRBD2 (5 bases). This CDR3 region has 13 residues. V was clipped by 10 bases and J by 5 bases, with 17 bases between them. Germline values: CDR1 MNHNS, CDR2 SASEGT.

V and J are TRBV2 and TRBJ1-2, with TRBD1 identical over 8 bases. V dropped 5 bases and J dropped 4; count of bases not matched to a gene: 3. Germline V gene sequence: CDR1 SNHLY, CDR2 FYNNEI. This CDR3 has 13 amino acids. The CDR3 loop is CASSFTGGYGYTF. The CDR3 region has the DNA TGTGCCAGCAGTTTTACAGGGGGCTATGGCTACACCTTC.

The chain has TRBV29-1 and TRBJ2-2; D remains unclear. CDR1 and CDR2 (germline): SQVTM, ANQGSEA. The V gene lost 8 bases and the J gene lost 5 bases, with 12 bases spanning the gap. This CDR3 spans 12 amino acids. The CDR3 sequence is CSFSHWTGELFF. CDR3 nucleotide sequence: TGCAGCTTTTCCCACTGGACCGGGGAGCTGTTTTTT.

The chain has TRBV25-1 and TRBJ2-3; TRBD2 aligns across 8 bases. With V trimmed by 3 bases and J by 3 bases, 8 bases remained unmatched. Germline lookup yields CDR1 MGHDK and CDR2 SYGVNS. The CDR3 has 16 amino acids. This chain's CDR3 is CASSDLSGRGTDTQYF. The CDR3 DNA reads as TGTGCCAGCAGTGATTTAAGCGGGAGAGGGACAGATACGCAGTATTTT.

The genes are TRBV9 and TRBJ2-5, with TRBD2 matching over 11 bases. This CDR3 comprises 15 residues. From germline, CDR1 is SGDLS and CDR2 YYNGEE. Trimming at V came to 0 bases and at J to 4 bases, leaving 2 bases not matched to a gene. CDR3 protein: CASSVGLAGGETQYF. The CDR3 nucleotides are TGTGCCAGCAGCGTAGGGCTAGCGGGAGGAGAGACCCAGTACTTC.

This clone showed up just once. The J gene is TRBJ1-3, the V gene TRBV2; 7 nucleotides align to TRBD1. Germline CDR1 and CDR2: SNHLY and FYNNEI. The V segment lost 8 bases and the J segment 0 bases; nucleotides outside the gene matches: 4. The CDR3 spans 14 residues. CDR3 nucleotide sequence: TGTGCCAGCCACAGGGGCGCCTCTGGAAACACCATATATTTT. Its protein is CASHRGASGNTIYF.

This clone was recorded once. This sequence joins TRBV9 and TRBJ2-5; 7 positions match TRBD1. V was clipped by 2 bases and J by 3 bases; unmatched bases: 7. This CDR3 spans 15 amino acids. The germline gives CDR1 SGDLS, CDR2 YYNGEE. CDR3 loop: CASSVGQVSKETQYF. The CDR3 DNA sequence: TGTGCCAGCAGCGTCGGACAGGTCTCCAAAGAGACCCAGTACTTC.

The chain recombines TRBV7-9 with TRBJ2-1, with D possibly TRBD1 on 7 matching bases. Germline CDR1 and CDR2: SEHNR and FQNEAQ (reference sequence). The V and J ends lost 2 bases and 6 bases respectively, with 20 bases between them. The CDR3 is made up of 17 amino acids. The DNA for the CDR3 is TGTGCCAGCAGCTTAAGGGGGGAGCAGGGGGTCGGCAATGAGCAGTTCTTC. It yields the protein CASSLRGEQGVGNEQFF.